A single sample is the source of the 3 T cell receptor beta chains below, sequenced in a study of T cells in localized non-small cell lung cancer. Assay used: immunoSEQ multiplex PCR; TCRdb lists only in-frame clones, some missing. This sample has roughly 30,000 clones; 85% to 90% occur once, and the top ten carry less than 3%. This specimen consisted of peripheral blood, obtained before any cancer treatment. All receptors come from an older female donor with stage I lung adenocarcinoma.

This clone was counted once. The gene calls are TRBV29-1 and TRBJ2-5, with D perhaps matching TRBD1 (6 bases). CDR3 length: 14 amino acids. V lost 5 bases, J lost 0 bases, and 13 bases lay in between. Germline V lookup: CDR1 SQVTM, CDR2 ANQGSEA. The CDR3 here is CSVYTGLNQETQYF. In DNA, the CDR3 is TGCAGCGTTTATACAGGGTTGAACCAAGAGACCCAGTACTTC.

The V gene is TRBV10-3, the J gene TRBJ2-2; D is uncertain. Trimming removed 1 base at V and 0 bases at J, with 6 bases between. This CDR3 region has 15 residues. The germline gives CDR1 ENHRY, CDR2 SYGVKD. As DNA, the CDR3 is TGTGCCATCAGTGAGTTGGCCGCGAACACCGGGGAGCTGTTTTTT. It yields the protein CAISELAANTGELFF.

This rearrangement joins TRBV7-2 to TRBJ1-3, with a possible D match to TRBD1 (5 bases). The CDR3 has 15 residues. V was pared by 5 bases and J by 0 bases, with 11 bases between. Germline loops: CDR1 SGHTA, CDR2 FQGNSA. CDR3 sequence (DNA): TGTGCCAGCAGCCTACAGGCCTCCTCTGGAAACACCATATATTTT. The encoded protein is CASSLQASSGNTIYF.